This T cell receptor (beta chain) was captured in a study of OX40 agonist ivuxolimab in advanced cancers. Concerning this clone itself: Its matching antigen is unknown.

Data came from immunoSEQ multiplex PCR; TCRdb stores just in-frame clones and leaves some out. The sample holds about 44,000 clones, over 70% seen once. The V gene's germline CDR1 is SGHAT and CDR2 FQNNGV. CDR3 length: 14 residues. Trimming took off 7 bases at V and 5 bases at J, with 16 bases between the two ends. Study-level points and caveats: Expanded clones were, on average, more numerous among CD8+ T cells than CD4+. Part of the nonresponder group also had normalized T-cell clonal expansion that was low. Researchers did not determine the expanded peripheral T cells' antigen specificity.

V usage is TRBV11-2 and J usage is TRBJ2-3; D is unclear. The material sequenced was CD4+ or CD8+ T cells sorted from blood, taken in a trial of the OX40 agonist ivuxolimab. The clonotype was recovered from an adult with an advanced solid tumor such as melanoma, head and neck, liver or kidney cancer. The CDR3 sequence: CASISGFVGDTQYF. Written as DNA, the CDR3 is TGTGCCAGCATTTCAGGCTTCGTGGGAGATACGCAGTATTTT.